This is a list of T cell receptor beta chains from one sample in a study of blood T cell repertoires in COVID-19. Using immunoSEQ multiplex PCR, the repertoire was profiled, and TCRdb retains in-frame clones only, with some absent. Altogether a few hundred thousand clones are present, about 87% being singletons, with the ten largest covering roughly 12%. The sequenced sample was peripheral blood. These receptors were obtained from a woman in her forties or fifties with COVID-19, enrolled during active disease. The CDR3 runs from the conserved cysteine through the conserved F or W. The D gene is left open where the match is weak. The size field is filled for only some rows; it gives once, few, many or a size class.

-	TRBV7-9	-	TRBJ1-1	TGTGCCAGCAGCTTATCAGCTGCGGGGCACTTTGAAGCTTTCTTT	CASSLSAAGHFEAFF
-	TRBV28	-	TRBJ1-2	TGTGCCAGCAGTTTAGGTGACAGCTACTATGGCTACACCTTC	CASSLGDSYYGYTF
-	TRBV30	-	TRBJ1-3	TGTGCCTGGAGGGCCGTCGGGGGAGGAAACACCATATATTTT	CAWRAVGGGNTIYF
TRBD1	TRBV27	-	TRBJ1-2	TGTGCCAGCAGTTTGATGGGGTTGGGGACAGGGGGCTACACCTTC	CASSLMGLGTGGYTF
-	TRBV30	-	TRBJ1-2	TGTGCCTGGAGTGTATATCGGAGCCCGGGAGGCTACACCTTC	CAWSVYRSPGGYTF
-	TRBV7-9	-	TRBJ1-6	TGTGCCAGCAGCCCAACAGCGCGGGATTCACCCCTCCACTTT	CASSPTARDSPLHF
-	TRBV6-6	-	TRBJ1-6	TGTGCCAGCAGTAATCAGGGTCCTTCACCCCTCCACTTT	CASSNQGPSPLHF
-	TRBV15	-	TRBJ2-5	TGTGCCACCAGCAGAGATTGGAGGGGGCAGGAGACCCAGTACTTC	CATSRDWRGQETQYF
-	TRBV27	-	TRBJ1-2	TGTGCCAGCAGTCTCACAGGGAACTATGGCTACACCTTC	CASSLTGNYGYTF
-	TRBV9	-	TRBJ1-5	TGTGCCCCCTCCCCGATACAGGGAGATCAGCCCCAGCATTTT	CAPSPIQGDQPQHF
-	TRBV6-1	-	TRBJ1-2	TGTGCCAGCAGTGAATTGATTTCAGCTAACTATGGCTACACCTTC	CASSELISANYGYTF
TRBD2	TRBV10-3	-	TRBJ2-3	TGTGCCTCGGCGGCGTCTAGCGGGGGGGCGGGCACAGATACGCAGTATTTT	CASAASSGGAGTDTQYF
TRBD1	TRBV9	-	TRBJ1-1	TGTGCCAGTAGGGGACAGGGGAACACTGAAGCTTTCTTT	CASRGQGNTEAFF
TRBD2	TRBV11-2	-	TRBJ2-3	TGTGCCAGCAGCTTAGGGCAGGGAGGGTTGGGTACGCAGTATTTT	CASSLGQGGLGTQYF
TRBD1	TRBV12-3/TRBV12-4	-	TRBJ1-2	TGTGCCAGCTGGGGACAGGGGGGCTATGGCTACACCTTC	CASWGQGGYGYTF
-	TRBV9	-	TRBJ2-7	TGTGCCAGCAGCGTAAGTGTCGGGAGCTACGAGCAGTACTTC	CASSVSVGSYEQYF
TRBD2	TRBV5-6	once	TRBJ2-7	TGTGCCAGCAGCTTGGGTCCCTACGGGGGGTCCTACGAGCAGTACTTC	CASSLGPYGGSYEQYF
-	TRBV3-1/TRBV3-2	-	TRBJ2-7	TGTGCCAGCAGCCCCGATGATAGCTCCTACGAGCAGTACTTC	CASSPDDSSYEQYF
TRBD1	TRBV2	-	TRBJ1-2	TGTGCCAGCAGTGATGACAGGGACACCTTCTATGGCTACACCTTC	CASSDDRDTFYGYTF
-	TRBV19	once	TRBJ1-3	TGTGCCAGTACCACGGCGGCGGGGGCGAACACCATATATTTT	CASTTAAGANTIYF
-	TRBV18	-	TRBJ1-1	TGTGCCAGCTCACCAAACACAGGGTTGAACACTGAAGCTTTCTTT	CASSPNTGLNTEAFF
-	TRBV19	-	TRBJ2-3	TGTGCCAGTACCCCTCAGGGAGGACACGCAGATACGCAGTATTTT	CASTPQGGHADTQYF
-	TRBV19	few	TRBJ1-5	TGTGCCAGTAGTATACGGGAGGGCAATCAGCCCCAGCATTTT	CASSIREGNQPQHF
TRBD1	TRBV9	-	TRBJ1-2	TGTGCCAGCAGCGCTAATACAGGGGGCTCATATGGCTACACCTTC	CASSANTGGSYGYTF
TRBD1	TRBV19	-	TRBJ1-1	TGTGCCAGCGAGGACAGGGGTGGCACTGAAGCTTTCTTT	CASEDRGGTEAFF
TRBD1	TRBV10-3	once	TRBJ1-1	TGTGCCATCAATCAGGGGGCGGTTGATACTGAAGCTTTCTTT	CAINQGAVDTEAFF
-	TRBV6-6	few	TRBJ1-6	TGTGCCAGCAGTGGCACGGGTCCTCTGGGTTCACCCCTCCACTTT	CASSGTGPLGSPLHF
TRBD2	TRBV5-4	few	TRBJ2-3	TGTGCCAGCAGCACTATGCTAGCGGGGGCAGATACGCAGTATTTT	CASSTMLAGADTQYF
TRBD1	TRBV24-1	once	TRBJ1-2	TGTGCCACCAGTGATCCCGGGACAGGCTATGGCTACACCTTC	CATSDPGTGYGYTF
-	TRBV2	once	TRBJ1-2	TGTGCCAGCAGTGAAGAACAGGAAGTTCACGGCTACACCTTC	CASSEEQEVHGYTF
-	TRBV5-1	-	TRBJ2-2	TGCGCCAGCAGCGTTGGTTCACGAGAGACCGGGGAGCTGTTTTTT	CASSVGSRETGELFF
-	TRBV10-3	-	TRBJ2-1	TGTGCCATCAGCAATACTCTGAGCTCCTACAATGAGCAGTTCTTC	CAISNTLSSYNEQFF
-	TRBV29-1	few	TRBJ1-2	TGCAGCGTTGTGGCAGACTATGGCTACACCTTC	CSVVADYGYTF
TRBD2	TRBV27	-	TRBJ2-5	TGTGCCAGCAGGGGGGGGACCGTGAGGGAGACCCAGTACTTC	CASRGGTVRETQYF
TRBD2	TRBV9	-	TRBJ2-3	TGTGCCAGCAGCTCAGGACTAGCGCTAACAGATACGCAGTATTTT	CASSSGLALTDTQYF
TRBD1	TRBV18	-	TRBJ2-7	TGTGCCAGCTCTTCAGGACAGGGTGTCTTGGACGAGCAGTACTTC	CASSSGQGVLDEQYF
-	TRBV24-1	-	TRBJ2-1	TGTGCCTTTCGGGAGGGGGCGGTCAATGAGCAGTTCTTC	CAFREGAVNEQFF
-	TRBV30	-	TRBJ1-2	TGTGCCTGGAGTGTAGGGGTCCTCTATGGCTACACCTTC	CAWSVGVLYGYTF